This TCR beta chain comes out of a study of beta chain features in type 1 diabetes. In the case of this clone: What it recognizes is unknown.

Isolated RNA was reverse transcribed in full, so expressed TCRB transcripts were sequenced. The assay was immunoSEQ multiplex PCR, and TCRdb's table has in-frame clones only and misses some. The sample contains roughly 610,000 clones, 15% to 19% of which appear only once. Whole-study results and caveats: Type 1 diabetes patients had moderately but significantly shorter TCRB CDR3s in all four CD4+ subsets.

CDR3 length: 15 residues. Deletions cut 4 bases from V and 4 bases from J, with 15 bases between. Looked up from germline, CDR1 is SGHRS and CDR2 is YFSETQ. Sorting gave populations that all exceeded 95% purity. This receptor was identified in a man in his late teens or twenties in good health. This chain links TRBV5-1 with TRBJ2-1, with D tentatively TRBD2 (5 bases). The sequenced sample consisted of naive CD4+ T cells from blood. CDR3 amino acids: CASSMAGLTYNEQFF. DNA for the CDR3: TGCGCCAGCAGCATGGCAGGACTCACATACAATGAGCAGTTCTTC.